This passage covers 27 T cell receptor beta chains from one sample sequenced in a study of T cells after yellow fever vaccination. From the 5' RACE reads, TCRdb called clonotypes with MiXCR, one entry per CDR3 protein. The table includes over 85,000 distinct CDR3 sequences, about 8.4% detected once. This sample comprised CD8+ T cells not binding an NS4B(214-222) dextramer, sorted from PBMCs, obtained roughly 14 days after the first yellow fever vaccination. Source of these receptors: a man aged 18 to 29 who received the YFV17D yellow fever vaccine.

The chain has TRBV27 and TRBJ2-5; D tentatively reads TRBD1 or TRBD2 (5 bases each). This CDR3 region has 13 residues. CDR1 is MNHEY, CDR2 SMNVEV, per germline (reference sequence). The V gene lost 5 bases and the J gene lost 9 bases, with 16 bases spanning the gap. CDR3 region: CASSEGAVRAQYF. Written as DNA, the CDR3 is TGTGCCAGCAGTGAGGGAGCGGTCAGGGCCCAGTACTTC.

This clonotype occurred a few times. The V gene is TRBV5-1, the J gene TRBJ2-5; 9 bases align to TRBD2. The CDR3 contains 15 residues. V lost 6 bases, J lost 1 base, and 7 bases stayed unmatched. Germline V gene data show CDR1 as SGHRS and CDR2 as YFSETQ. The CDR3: CASKSSGGSQETQYF. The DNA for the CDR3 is TGCGCCAGCAAGTCGAGCGGGGGGTCCCAAGAGACCCAGTACTTC.

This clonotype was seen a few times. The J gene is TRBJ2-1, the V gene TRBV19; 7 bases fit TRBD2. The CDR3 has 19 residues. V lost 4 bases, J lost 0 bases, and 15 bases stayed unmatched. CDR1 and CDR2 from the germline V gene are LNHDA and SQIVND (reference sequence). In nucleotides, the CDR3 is TGTGCCAGTAGTACCCCGGCTTTTCGGGGGGTTAGCTCCTACAATGAGCAGTTCTTC. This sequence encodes CASSTPAFRGVSSYNEQFF.

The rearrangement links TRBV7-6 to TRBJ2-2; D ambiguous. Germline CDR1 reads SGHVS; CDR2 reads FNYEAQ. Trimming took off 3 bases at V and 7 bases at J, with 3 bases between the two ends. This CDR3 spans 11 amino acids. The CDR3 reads CASSFVGELFF. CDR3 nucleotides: TGTGCCAGCAGCTTCGTCGGGGAGCTGTTTTTT. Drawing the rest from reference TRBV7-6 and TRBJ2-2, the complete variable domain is GAGVSQSPRYKVTKRGQDVALRCDPISGHVSLYWYRQALGQGPEFLTYFNYEAQQDKSGLPNDRFSAERPEGSISTLTIQRTEQRDSAMYRCASSFVGELFFGEGSRLTVL.

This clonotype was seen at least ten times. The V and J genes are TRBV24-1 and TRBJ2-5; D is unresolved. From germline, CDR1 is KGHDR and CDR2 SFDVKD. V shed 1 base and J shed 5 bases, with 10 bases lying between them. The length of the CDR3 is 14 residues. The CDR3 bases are TGTGCCACCAGTGATTTCCGGACCGTGGAGACCCAGTACTTC. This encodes CATSDFRTVETQYF.

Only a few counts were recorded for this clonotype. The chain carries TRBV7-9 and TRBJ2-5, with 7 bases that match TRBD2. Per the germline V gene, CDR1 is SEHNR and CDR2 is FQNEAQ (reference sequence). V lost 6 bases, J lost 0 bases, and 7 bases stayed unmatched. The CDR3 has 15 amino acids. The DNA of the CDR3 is TGTGCCAGCAGACGTGGGGGGGGTTACCAAGAGACCCAGTACTTC. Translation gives CASRRGGGYQETQYF.

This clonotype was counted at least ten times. The CDR3 protein is CASSISGRADNEQFF. The CDR3 DNA is TGCGCCAGCAGCATTAGCGGGAGAGCCGACAATGAGCAGTTCTTC. The rearrangement links TRBV4-1 to TRBJ2-1; 9 nucleotides align to TRBD2. V lost 5 bases, J lost 5 bases, and 7 bases stayed unmatched. This CDR3 region has 15 residues. Germline V lookup: CDR1 MGHRA, CDR2 YSYEKL.

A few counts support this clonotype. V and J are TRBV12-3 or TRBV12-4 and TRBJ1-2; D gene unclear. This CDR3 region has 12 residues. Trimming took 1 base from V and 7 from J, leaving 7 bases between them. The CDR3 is CASSLGARGYTF. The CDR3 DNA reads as TGTGCCAGCAGTTTAGGGGCCCGTGGCTACACCTTC.

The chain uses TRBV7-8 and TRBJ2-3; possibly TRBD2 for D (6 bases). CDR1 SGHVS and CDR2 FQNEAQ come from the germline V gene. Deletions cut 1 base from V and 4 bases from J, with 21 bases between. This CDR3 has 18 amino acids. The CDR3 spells CASSLVNGGAGIADTQYF. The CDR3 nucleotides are TGTGCCAGCAGCTTAGTGAATGGCGGGGCGGGTATTGCAGATACGCAGTATTTT.

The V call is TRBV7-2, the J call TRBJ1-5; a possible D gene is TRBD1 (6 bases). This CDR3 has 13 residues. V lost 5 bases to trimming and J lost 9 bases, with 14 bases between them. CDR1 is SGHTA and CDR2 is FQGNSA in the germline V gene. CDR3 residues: CASSQGMLGPQHF. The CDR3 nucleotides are TGTGCCAGCAGCCAGGGGATGCTCGGGCCCCAGCATTTT.

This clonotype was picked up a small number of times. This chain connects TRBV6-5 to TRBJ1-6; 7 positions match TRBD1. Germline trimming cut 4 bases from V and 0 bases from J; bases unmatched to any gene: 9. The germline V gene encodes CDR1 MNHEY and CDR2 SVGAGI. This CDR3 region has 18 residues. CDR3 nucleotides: TGTGCCAGCAGTTCACGGGACAGACCAAGCTCCTATAATTCACCCCTCCACTTT. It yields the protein CASSSRDRPSSYNSPLHF.

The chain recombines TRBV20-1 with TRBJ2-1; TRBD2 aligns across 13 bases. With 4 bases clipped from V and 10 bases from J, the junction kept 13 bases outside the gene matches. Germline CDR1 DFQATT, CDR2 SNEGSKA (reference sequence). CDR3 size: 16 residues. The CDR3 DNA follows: TGCAGTGCTACCCCCAGGGGGACTAGCGGGGCCCACGAGCAGTTCTTC. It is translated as CSATPRGTSGAHEQFF.

CDR3 DNA sequence: TGCAGCGCCGCTCCGGATAATTTGGGAAACACCATATATTTT. It is translated as CSAAPDNLGNTIYF. The chain recombines TRBV29-1 with TRBJ1-3; D not resolved. Trimming left V 7 bases short and J 4 bases short, with 17 bases between. The germline CDR1 and CDR2 sequences are SQVTM and ANQGSEA. The CDR3 runs 14 residues.

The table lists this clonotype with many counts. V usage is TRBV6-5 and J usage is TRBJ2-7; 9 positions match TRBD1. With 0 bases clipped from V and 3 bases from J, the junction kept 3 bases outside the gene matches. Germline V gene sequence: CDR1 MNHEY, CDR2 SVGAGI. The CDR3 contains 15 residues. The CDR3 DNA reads TGTGCCAGCAGTTACTCCGGGACAGGGCGCTACGAGCAGTACTTC. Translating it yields CASSYSGTGRYEQYF.

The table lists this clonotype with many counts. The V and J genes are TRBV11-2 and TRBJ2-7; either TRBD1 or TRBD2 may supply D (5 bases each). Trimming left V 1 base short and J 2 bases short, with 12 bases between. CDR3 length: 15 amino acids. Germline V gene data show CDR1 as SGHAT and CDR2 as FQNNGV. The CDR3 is CASSLGAGATYEQYF. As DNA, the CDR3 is TGTGCCAGCAGCTTAGGAGCCGGGGCCACCTACGAGCAGTACTTC.

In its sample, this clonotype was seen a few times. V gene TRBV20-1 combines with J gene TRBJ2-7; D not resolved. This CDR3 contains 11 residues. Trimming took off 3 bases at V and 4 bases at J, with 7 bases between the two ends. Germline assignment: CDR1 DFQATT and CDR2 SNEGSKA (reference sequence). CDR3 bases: TGCAGTGCTAGGGTGGGATACGAGCAGTACTTC. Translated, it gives CSARVGYEQYF.

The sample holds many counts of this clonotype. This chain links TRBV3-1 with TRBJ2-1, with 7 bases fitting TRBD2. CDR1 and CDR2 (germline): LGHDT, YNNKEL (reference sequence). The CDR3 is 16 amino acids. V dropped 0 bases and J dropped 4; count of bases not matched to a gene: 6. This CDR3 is CASSQEAGLPYNEQFF. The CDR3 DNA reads TGTGCCAGCAGCCAAGAAGCGGGGTTACCTTACAATGAGCAGTTCTTC.

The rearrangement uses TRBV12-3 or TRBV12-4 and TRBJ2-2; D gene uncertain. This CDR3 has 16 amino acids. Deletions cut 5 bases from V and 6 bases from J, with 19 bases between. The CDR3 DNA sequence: TGTGCCAGCAGTCCTCCAGTAGGTGCCTATGCCGGGGAGCTGTTTTTT. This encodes CASSPPVGAYAGELFF.

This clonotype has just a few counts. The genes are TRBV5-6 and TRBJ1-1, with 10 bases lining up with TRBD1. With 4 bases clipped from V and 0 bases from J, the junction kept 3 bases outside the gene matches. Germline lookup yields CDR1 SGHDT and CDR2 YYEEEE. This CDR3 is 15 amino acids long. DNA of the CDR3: TGTGCCAGCAGCGGGACAGGGGCCTTGAACACTGAAGCTTTCTTT. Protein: CASSGTGALNTEAFF.

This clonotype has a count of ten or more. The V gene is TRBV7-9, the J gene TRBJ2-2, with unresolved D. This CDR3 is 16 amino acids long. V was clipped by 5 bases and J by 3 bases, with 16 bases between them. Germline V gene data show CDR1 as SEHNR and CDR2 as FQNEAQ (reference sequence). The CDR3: CASSTLTGRDTGELFF. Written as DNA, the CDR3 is TGTGCCAGCAGCACTCTCACCGGGCGCGACACCGGGGAGCTGTTTTTT.

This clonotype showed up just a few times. Here the CDR3 reads CATSHSREQFF. Here the CDR3 DNA reads TGTGCCACCAGCCACTCCCGCGAGCAGTTCTTC. The rearrangement joins TRBV15 to TRBJ2-1, with D hard to call. CDR1 is LNHNV, CDR2 YYDKDF, per germline (reference sequence). The CDR3 spans 11 residues. The germline V and J ends were trimmed by 5 bases and 10 bases, with 9 bases remaining between them.

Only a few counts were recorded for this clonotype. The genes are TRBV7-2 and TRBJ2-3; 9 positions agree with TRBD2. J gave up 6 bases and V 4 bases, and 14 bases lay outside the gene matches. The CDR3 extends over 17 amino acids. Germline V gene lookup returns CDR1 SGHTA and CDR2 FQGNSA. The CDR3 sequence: CASSSSRLADLRDTQYF. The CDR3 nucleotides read TGTGCCAGCAGCTCGTCGAGACTAGCGGACCTGCGGGATACGCAGTATTTT. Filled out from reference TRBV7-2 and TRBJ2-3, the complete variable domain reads GAGVSQSPSNKVTEKGKDVELRCDPISGHTALYWYRQSLGQGLEFLIYFQGNSAPDKSGLPSDRFSAERTGGSVSTLTIQRTQQEDSAVYLCASSSSRLADLRDTQYFGPGTRLTVL.

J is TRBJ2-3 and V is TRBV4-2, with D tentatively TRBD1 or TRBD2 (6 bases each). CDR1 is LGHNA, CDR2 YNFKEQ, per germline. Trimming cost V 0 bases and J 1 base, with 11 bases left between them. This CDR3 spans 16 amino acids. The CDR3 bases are TGTGCCAGCAGCCAAGATTGGGGGGCGCGCACAGATACGCAGTATTTT. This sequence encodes CASSQDWGARTDTQYF.

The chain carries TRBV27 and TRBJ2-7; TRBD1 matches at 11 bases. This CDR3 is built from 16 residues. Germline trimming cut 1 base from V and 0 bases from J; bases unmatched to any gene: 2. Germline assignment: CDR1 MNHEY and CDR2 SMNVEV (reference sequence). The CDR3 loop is CASSLFGTGGSYEQYF. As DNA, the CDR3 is TGTGCCAGCAGTTTATTCGGGACAGGGGGCTCCTACGAGCAGTACTTC.

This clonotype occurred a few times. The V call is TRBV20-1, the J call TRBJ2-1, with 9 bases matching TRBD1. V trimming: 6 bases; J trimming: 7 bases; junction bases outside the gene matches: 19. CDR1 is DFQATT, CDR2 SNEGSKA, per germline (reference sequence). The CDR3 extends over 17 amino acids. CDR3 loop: CSAAGGPGTGSVNEQFF. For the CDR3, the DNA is TGCAGTGCCGCCGGGGGGCCCGGGACAGGGTCTGTAAATGAGCAGTTCTTC.

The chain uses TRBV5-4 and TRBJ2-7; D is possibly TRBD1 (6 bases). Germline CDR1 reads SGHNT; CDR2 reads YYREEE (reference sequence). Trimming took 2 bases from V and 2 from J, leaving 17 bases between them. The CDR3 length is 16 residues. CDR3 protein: CASSFNSDDRPYEQYF. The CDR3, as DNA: TGTGCCAGCAGCTTTAATTCCGATGACAGGCCCTACGAGCAGTACTTC.

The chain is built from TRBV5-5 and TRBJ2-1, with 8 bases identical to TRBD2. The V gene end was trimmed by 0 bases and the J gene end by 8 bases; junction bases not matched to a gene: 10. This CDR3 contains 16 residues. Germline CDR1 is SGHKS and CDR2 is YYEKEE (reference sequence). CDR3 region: CASSLGDGGGIDEQFF. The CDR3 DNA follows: TGTGCCAGCAGCTTGGGAGACGGGGGGGGCATCGATGAGCAGTTCTTC.